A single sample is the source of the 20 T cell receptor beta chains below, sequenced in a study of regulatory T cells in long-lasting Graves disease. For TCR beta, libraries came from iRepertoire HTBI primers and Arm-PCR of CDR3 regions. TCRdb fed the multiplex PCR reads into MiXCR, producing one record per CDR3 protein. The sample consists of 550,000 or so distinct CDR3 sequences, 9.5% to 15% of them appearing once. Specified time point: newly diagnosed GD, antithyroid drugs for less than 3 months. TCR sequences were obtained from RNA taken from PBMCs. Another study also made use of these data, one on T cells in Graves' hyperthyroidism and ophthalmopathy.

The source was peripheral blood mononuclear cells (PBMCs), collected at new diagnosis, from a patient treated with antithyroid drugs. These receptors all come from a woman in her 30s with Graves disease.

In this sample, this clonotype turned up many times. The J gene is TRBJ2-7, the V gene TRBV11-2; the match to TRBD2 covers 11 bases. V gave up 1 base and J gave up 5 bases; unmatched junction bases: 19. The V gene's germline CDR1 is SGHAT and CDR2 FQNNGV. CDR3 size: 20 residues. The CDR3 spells CASSLGKRSGRALAGDEQYF. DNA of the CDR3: TGTGCCAGCAGCTTAGGAAAACGTAGCGGGAGGGCCCTCGCGGGAGACGAGCAGTACTTC.

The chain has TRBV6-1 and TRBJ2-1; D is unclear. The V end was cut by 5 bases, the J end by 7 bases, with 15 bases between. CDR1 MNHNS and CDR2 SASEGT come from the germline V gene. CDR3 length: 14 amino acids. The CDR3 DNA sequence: TGTGCCAGCAGTCCAATCGACGGGTTGAATGAGCAGTTCTTC. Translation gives CASSPIDGLNEQFF.

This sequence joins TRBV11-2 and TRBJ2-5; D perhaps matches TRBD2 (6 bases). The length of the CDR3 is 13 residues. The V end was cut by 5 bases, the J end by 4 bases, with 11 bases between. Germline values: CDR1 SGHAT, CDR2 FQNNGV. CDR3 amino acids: CASSQFSGETQYF. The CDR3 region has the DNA TGTGCCAGCAGCCAATTTAGCGGAGAGACCCAGTACTTC.

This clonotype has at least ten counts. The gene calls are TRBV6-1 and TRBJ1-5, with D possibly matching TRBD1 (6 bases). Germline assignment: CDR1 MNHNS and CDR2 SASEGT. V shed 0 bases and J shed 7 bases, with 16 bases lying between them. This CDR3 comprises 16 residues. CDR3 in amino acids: CASSEARGLGYQPQHF. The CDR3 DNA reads TGTGCCAGCAGTGAAGCTCGGGGGCTGGGATACCAGCCCCAGCATTTT.

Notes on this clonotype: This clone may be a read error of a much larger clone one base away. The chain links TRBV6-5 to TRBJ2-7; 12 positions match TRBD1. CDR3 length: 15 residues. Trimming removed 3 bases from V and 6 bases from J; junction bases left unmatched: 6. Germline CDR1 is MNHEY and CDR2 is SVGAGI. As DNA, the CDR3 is TGTGCCAGCAGTTATAGGGGGACAGGGGGCCCCGAGCAGTACTTC. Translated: CASSYRGTGGPEQYF.

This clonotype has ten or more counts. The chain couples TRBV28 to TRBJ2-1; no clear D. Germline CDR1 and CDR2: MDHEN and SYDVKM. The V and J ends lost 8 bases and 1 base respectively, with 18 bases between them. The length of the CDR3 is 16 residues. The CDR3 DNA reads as TGTGCCAGCCCCCCGGATCCGGCTATATCCTACAATGAGCAGTTCTTC. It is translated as CASPPDPAISYNEQFF. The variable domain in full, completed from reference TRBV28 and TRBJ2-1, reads DVKVTQSSRYLVKRTGEKVFLECVQDMDHENMFWYRQDPGLGLRLIYFSYDVKMKEKGDIPEGYSVSREKKERFSLILESASTNQTSMYLCASPPDPAISYNEQFFGPGTRLTVL.

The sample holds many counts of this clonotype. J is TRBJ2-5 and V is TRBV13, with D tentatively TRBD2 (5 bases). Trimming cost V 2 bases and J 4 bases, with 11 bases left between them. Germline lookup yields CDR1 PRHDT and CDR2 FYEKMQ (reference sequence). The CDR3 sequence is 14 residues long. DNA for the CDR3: TGTGCCAGCAGCTTATCCCTGGGAGTAGAGACCCAGTACTTC. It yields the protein CASSLSLGVETQYF.

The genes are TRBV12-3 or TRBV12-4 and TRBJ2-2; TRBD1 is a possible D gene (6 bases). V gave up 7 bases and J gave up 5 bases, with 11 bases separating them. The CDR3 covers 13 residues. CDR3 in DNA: TGTGCCAGCAACCTACAGGGTACCGGGGAGCTGTTTTTT. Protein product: CASNLQGTGELFF.

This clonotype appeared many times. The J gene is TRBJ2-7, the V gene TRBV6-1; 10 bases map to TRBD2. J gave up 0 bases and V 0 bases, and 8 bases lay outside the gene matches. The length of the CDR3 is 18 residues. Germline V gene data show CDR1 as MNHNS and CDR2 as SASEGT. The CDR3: CASSEALWSGRGSYEQYF. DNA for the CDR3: TGTGCCAGCAGTGAAGCGCTTTGGAGCGGGAGGGGCTCCTACGAGCAGTACTTC.

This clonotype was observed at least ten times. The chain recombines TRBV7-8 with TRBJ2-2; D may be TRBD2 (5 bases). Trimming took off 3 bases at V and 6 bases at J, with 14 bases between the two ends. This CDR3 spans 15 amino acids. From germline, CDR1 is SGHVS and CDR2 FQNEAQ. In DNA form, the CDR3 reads TGTGCCAGCAGCTTCCGAGGGAGCGGTCCCGGGGAGCTGTTTTTT. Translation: CASSFRGSGPGELFF.

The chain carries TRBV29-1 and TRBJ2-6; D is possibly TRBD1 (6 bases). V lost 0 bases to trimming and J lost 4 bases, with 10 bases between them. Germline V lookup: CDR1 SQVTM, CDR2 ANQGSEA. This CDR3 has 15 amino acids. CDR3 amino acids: CSVEDYRAGANVLTF. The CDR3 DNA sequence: TGCAGCGTTGAAGATTACAGGGCCGGGGCCAACGTCCTGACTTTC.

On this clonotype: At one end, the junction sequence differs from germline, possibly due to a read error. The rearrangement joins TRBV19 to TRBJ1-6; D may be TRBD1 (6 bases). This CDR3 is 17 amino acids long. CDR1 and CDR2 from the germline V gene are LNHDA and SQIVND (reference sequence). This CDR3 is CASTIETPDRRNSPLHF. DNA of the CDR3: TGTGCCAGTACTATAGAAACCCCGGACAGAAGGAATTCACCCCTCCACTTT.

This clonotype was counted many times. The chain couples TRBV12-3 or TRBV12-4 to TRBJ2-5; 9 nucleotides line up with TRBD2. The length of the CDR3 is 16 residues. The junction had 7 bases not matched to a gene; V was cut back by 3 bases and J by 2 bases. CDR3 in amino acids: CASSFGGSGRQETQYF. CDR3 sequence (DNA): TGTGCCAGCAGTTTCGGCGGCAGCGGGAGGCAAGAGACCCAGTACTTC.

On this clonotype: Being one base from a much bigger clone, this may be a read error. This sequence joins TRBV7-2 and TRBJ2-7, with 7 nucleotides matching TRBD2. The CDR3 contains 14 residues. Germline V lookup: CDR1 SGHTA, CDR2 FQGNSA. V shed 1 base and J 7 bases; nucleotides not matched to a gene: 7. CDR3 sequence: CASSLDGGTWEQYF. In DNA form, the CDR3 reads TGTGCCAGCAGCTTAGACGGGGGGACTTGGGAGCAGTACTTC.

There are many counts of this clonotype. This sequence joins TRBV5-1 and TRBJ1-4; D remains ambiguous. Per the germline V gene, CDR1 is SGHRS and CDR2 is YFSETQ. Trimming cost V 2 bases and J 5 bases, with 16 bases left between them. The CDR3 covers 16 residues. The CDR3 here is CASSFTVSGRNEKLFF. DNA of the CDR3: TGCGCCAGCAGCTTTACCGTGTCGGGCAGAAATGAAAAACTGTTTTTT.

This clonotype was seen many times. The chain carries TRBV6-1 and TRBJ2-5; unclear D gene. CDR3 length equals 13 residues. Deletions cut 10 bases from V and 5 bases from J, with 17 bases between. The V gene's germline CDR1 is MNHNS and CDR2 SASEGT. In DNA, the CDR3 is TGTGCCACGACCGGACGGCGGTGGGAGACCCAGTACTTC. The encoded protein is CATTGRRWETQYF.

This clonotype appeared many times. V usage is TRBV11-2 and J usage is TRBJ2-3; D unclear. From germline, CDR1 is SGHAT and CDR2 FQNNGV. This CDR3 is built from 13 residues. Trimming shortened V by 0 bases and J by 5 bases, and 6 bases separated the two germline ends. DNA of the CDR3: TGTGCCAGCAGCTTAGATTGGGAAGATACGCAGTATTTT. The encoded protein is CASSLDWEDTQYF.

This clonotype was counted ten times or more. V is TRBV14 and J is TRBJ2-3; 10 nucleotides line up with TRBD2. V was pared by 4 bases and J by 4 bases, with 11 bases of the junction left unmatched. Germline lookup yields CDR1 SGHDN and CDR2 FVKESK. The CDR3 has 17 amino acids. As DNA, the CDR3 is TGTGCCAGCAGCCGCACCCCACTAGCGGGATCGGCAGATACGCAGTATTTT. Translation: CASSRTPLAGSADTQYF.

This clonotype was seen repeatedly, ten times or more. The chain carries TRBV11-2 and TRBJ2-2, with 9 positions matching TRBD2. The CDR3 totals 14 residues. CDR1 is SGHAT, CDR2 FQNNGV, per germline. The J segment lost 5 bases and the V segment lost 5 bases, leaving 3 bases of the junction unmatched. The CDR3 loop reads CASSSLAGTGELFF. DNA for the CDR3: TGTGCCAGCAGCAGTCTAGCGGGAACCGGGGAGCTGTTTTTT. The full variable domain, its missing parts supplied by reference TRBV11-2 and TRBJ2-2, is EAGVAQSPRYKIIEKRQSVAFWCNPISGHATLYWYQQILGQGPKLLIQFQNNGVVDDSQLPKDRFSAERLKGVDSTLKIQPAKLEDSAVYLCASSSLAGTGELFFGEGSRLTVL.

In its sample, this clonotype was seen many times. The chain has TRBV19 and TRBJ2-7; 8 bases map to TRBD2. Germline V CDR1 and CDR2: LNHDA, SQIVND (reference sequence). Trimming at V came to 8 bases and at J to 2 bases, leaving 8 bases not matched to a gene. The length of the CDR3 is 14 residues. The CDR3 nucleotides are TGTGCCAGTTCGGAGCGGGAGTTCACCTACGAGCAGTACTTC. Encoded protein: CASSEREFTYEQYF.